The 27 T cell receptor beta chains below all came from one sample that was sequenced in a study of long-term antiretroviral therapy in people with HIV. Researchers ran immunoSEQ v3.0 at survey level. Only in-frame clones appear in the TCRdb table, and some are missing; sequencing was by immunoSEQ multiplex PCR. Of under 8,500 clones listed, 70% to 90% are singletons. Sequencing used unsorted PBMCs, obtained 3.7 years after starting antiretroviral therapy. The receptors come from a woman between 45 and 65 years old with HIV.

The table lists this clone with a few counts. This rearrangement joins TRBV21-1 to TRBJ2-2; the table calls TRBD2, which could not be checked here. TRBV21-1 represents a pseudogene. CDR3 length: 19 amino acids. CDR3 sequence: CASSKTRGILAGGPGELFF. As DNA, the CDR3 is TGTGCCAGCAGCAAAACAAGGGGGATACTAGCGGGAGGGCCCGGGGAGCTGTTTTTT.

This chain connects TRBV6-1 to TRBJ2-7, with TRBD1 as a possible D gene (5 bases). The germline V and J ends were trimmed by 2 bases and 3 bases, with 11 bases remaining between them. The germline V gene has CDR1 MNHNS and CDR2 SASEGT. The CDR3 runs to 14 residues. In nucleotides, the CDR3 is TGTGCCAGCAGTGAATATTCAAGGGGCTACGAGCAGTACTTC. Amino acid sequence: CASSEYSRGYEQYF.

This clone was seen once. The V and J genes are TRBV30 and TRBJ1-1; D might be TRBD1 (5 bases). The CDR3 is made up of 14 amino acids. Germline CDR1 is GTSNPN and CDR2 is SVGIG (reference sequence). V shed 5 bases and J shed 6 bases, with 19 bases lying between them. The CDR3 DNA is TGTGCCTGGGCATCTCCGGGACCAAGGGCTGAAGCTTTCTTT. It translates to CAWASPGPRAEAFF.

The DNA for the CDR3 is TGTGCCAGCAGCTCTACCGCCGCAGGGTTTCGGTCTGGGGCCAACGTCCTGACTTTC. Translation gives CASSSTAAGFRSGANVLTF. J is TRBJ2-6 and V is TRBV7-6, with a possible D match to TRBD1 (5 bases). Germline CDR1 SGHVS, CDR2 FNYEAQ. The V end was cut by 4 bases, the J end by 1 base, with 20 bases between. The CDR3 has 19 amino acids. Full variable domain (rest looked up from reference TRBV7-6 and TRBJ2-6): GAGVSQSPRYKVTKRGQDVALRCDPISGHVSLYWYRQALGQGPEFLTYFNYEAQQDKSGLPNDRFSAERPEGSISTLTIQRTEQRDSAMYRCASSSTAAGFRSGANVLTFGAGSRLTVL.

This clone was seen a few times. This chain joins TRBV7-8 and TRBJ2-7, with D unresolved. Germline loops: CDR1 SGHVS, CDR2 FQNEAQ. V lost 1 base, J lost 3 bases, and 4 bases lay in between. The CDR3 has 12 residues. The CDR3 protein is CASSLGVYEQYF. CDR3 DNA sequence: TGTGCCAGCAGCTTAGGGGTCTACGAGCAGTACTTC.

A few counts support this clone. CDR3 nucleotides: TGTGCCAGCAGCCAGGGGGCTTCCGGAAACACCATATATTTT. Its translation: CASSQGASGNTIYF. The V gene is TRBV27, the J gene TRBJ1-3, with 8 positions matching TRBD1. J gave up 4 bases and V 6 bases, and 5 bases lay outside the gene matches. Germline assignment: CDR1 MNHEY and CDR2 SMNVEV (reference sequence). The CDR3 is made up of 14 amino acids.

The chain couples TRBV4-2 to TRBJ2-4; D not certain. CDR3 size: 17 residues. The V and J ends lost 1 base and 0 bases respectively, with 13 bases between them. Germline CDR1 and CDR2: LGHNA and YNFKEQ. The CDR3 bases are TGTGCCAGCAGCCAAGCTTTTGAAGGATTAGCCAAAAACATTCAGTACTTC. Encoded protein: CASSQAFEGLAKNIQYF.

This clone has only one observation. CDR3 coding DNA: TGTGCCAGCAGCTTGGGAGAAAGCACAGATACGCAGTATTTT. Translated, it gives CASSLGESTDTQYF. The chain links TRBV7-9 to TRBJ2-3; D possibly corresponds to TRBD2 (5 bases). CDR1 SEHNR and CDR2 FQNEAQ come from the germline V gene (reference sequence). CDR3 size: 14 residues. Trimming stripped 3 bases from V and 0 bases from J, with 7 bases between.

The rearrangement uses TRBV10-3 and TRBJ2-3, with D perhaps assigned TRBD1 or TRBD2 (5 bases each). CDR3 length equals 13 residues. CDR1 is ENHRY and CDR2 is SYGVKD in the germline V gene. Trimming cost V 6 bases and J 0 bases, with 7 bases left between them. CDR3 amino acids: CAIRRGSTDTQYF. In nucleotides, the CDR3 is TGTGCCATCAGGAGGGGAAGCACAGATACGCAGTATTTT.

The rearrangement joins TRBV7-9 to TRBJ1-5, with no clear D. The V gene lost 5 bases and the J gene lost 4 bases, with 12 bases spanning the gap. Germline lookup yields CDR1 SEHNR and CDR2 FQNEAQ (reference sequence). This CDR3 spans 14 amino acids. The CDR3 bases are TGTGCCAGCAGCCCTGTTTGGTCTAATCAGCCCCAGCATTTT. Its protein is CASSPVWSNQPQHF.

The genes are TRBV28 and TRBJ1-1; D is possibly TRBD1 (5 bases). V was shortened by 6 bases and J by 1 base, with 9 bases between the two germline ends. Per germline, CDR1 MDHEN and CDR2 SYDVKM. The CDR3 has 13 residues. The CDR3 nucleotides are TGTGCCAGCAGGGAGGGGTGGAACACTGAAGCTTTCTTT. It yields the protein CASREGWNTEAFF.

The chain couples TRBV5-1 to TRBJ2-5, with D maybe TRBD2 (6 bases). The CDR3 contains 14 residues. Between the trimmed V and J ends, which lost 0 bases and 6 bases, there was a span of 12 bases. Germline values: CDR1 SGHRS, CDR2 YFSETQ. This CDR3 reads CASSLGGILKTQYF. In DNA, the CDR3 is TGCGCCAGCAGCTTGGGCGGGATATTAAAGACCCAGTACTTC.

The table lists this clone with a few counts. The V gene is TRBV5-4, the J gene TRBJ1-2, with 9 bases fitting TRBD1. This CDR3 comprises 14 residues. Germline V CDR1 and CDR2: SGHNT, YYREEE (reference sequence). V shed 3 bases and J 5 bases; nucleotides not matched to a gene: 5. The CDR3 nucleotides read TGTGCCAGCAGCTCTCAAGGACAGGGGTATGGCTACACCTTC. It codes for CASSSQGQGYGYTF.

This clone was seen a handful of times. V and J are TRBV7-2 and TRBJ1-5; 7 bases agree with TRBD1. The CDR3 runs 15 residues. Germline CDR1 reads SGHTA; CDR2 reads FQGNSA. Trimming at V came to 1 base and at J to 3 bases, leaving 3 bases not matched to a gene. The CDR3 here is CASSLVQGLNQPQHF. The CDR3 DNA reads as TGTGCCAGCAGCTTAGTACAGGGGCTCAATCAGCCCCAGCATTTT.

V usage is TRBV29-1 and J usage is TRBJ2-7, with D maybe TRBD1 (6 bases). V dropped 1 base and J dropped 2 bases, with 9 bases sitting between them. The CDR3 runs to 13 residues. Per the germline V gene, CDR1 is SQVTM and CDR2 is ANQGSEA. CDR3 DNA: TGCAGCGTTGAAGCTAGGGACACCTACGAGCAGTACTTC. Protein sequence: CSVEARDTYEQYF.

The chain employs TRBV9 and TRBJ2-1; possibly TRBD1 for D (6 bases). Trimming removed 2 bases at V and 1 base at J, with 10 bases between. The CDR3 length is 15 residues. Germline V gene sequence: CDR1 SGDLS, CDR2 YYNGEE. CDR3 in amino acids: CASSVVGGSYNEQFF. The CDR3 region has the DNA TGTGCCAGCAGCGTTGTAGGGGGATCCTACAATGAGCAGTTCTTC. The whole variable domain, remainder taken from reference TRBV9 and TRBJ2-1, is DSGVTQTPKHLITATGQRVTLRCSPRSGDLSVYWYQQSLDQGLQFLIQYYNGEERAKGNILERFSAQQFPDLHSELNLSSLELGDSALYFCASSVVGGSYNEQFFGPGTRLTVL.

V usage is TRBV6-5 and J usage is TRBJ1-2; tentative D call: TRBD1 (5 bases). The CDR3 has 13 amino acids. Germline V gene sequence: CDR1 MNHEY, CDR2 SVGAGI. V shed 4 bases and J shed 3 bases, with 9 bases lying between them. The DNA of the CDR3 is TGTGCCAGCAGTTCCCCCAGGGACTATGGCTACACCTTC. The encoded protein is CASSSPRDYGYTF.

The chain has TRBV27 and TRBJ1-5; possibly TRBD1 for D (6 bases). This CDR3 has 17 residues. Germline CDR1 MNHEY, CDR2 SMNVEV (reference sequence). With 1 base removed from V and 3 bases from J, the gap between germline ends came to 16 bases. DNA for the CDR3: TGTGCCAGCAGTTTATTCCCTACCACAGGGCCCAATCAGCCCCAGCATTTT. It specifies CASSLFPTTGPNQPQHF.

V and J are TRBV28 and TRBJ2-7; tentative D call: TRBD2 (7 bases). Deletions cut 2 bases from V and 11 bases from J, with 25 bases between. The CDR3 runs to 16 residues. The V gene's germline CDR1 is MDHEN and CDR2 SYDVKM. CDR3 bases: TGTGCCAGCAGTTTAGGGGGGGCGGGAGCGGTCCCAGTGGAGTACTTC. This gives the protein CASSLGGAGAVPVEYF.

The chain links TRBV27 to TRBJ1-5; D might be TRBD1 (5 bases). V lost 5 bases and J lost 5, with 13 bases in between. The CDR3 totals 14 residues. Looked up from germline, CDR1 is MNHEY and CDR2 is SMNVEV (reference sequence). CDR3 coding DNA: TGTGCCAGCAGTCCTCGGACACTCGATCAGCCCCAGCATTTT. Translation: CASSPRTLDQPQHF.

The chain uses TRBV27 and TRBJ2-7, with D perhaps matching TRBD1 (6 bases). Germline-derived CDR1 and CDR2 are MNHEY and SMNVEV (reference sequence). This CDR3 is 14 amino acids long. V shed 5 bases and J shed 1 base, with 12 bases lying between them. The CDR3 DNA reads TGTGCCAGCAGTGTAAACAGGGATTCCTACGAGCAGTACTTC. It codes for CASSVNRDSYEQYF.

This sequence joins TRBV7-2 and TRBJ1-5; TRBD1 aligns across 9 bases. The trim removed 6 bases at V and 1 base at J, leaving 4 bases unmatched. The CDR3 has 15 residues. The germline gives CDR1 SGHTA, CDR2 FQGNSA. The CDR3, as DNA: TGTGCCAGCAGGCGAGGGACAGGGAGCAATCAGCCCCAGCATTTT. This sequence encodes CASRRGTGSNQPQHF. Complete variable domain (other parts from reference TRBV7-2 and TRBJ1-5): GAGVSQSPSNKVTEKGKDVELRCDPISGHTALYWYRQSLGQGLEFLIYFQGNSAPDKSGLPSDRFSAERTGGSVSTLTIQRTQQEDSAVYLCASRRGTGSNQPQHFGDGTRLSIL.

CDR3 coding DNA: TGTGCCAGCAGCCCCAGCCTGGGGGGGGAACCTGAAGCTTTCTTT. This encodes CASSPSLGGEPEAFF. This chain connects TRBV7-2 to TRBJ1-1, with D perhaps matching TRBD1 (5 bases). Between the trimmed V and J ends, which lost 5 bases and 6 bases, there was a span of 19 bases. Germline values: CDR1 SGHTA, CDR2 FQGNSA. The length of the CDR3 is 15 residues.

This chain uses TRBV6-5 with TRBJ2-1; the match to TRBD2 covers 9 bases. Germline lookup yields CDR1 MNHEY and CDR2 SVGAGI. The CDR3 loop spans 15 amino acids. V gave up 6 bases and J gave up 1 base; unmatched junction bases: 4. This chain's CDR3 is CASRRLAGSYNEQFF. In DNA form, the CDR3 reads TGTGCCAGCAGGCGTCTAGCGGGATCCTACAATGAGCAGTTCTTC.

V is TRBV15 and J is TRBJ2-1; D is tentatively TRBD1 or TRBD2 (5 bases each). CDR3 size: 14 residues. Trimming removed 1 base at V and 8 bases at J, with 12 bases between. Germline V lookup: CDR1 LNHNV, CDR2 YYDKDF (reference sequence). CDR3 nucleotides: TGTGCCACCAGCAGAGTTTTGGGGCGGGATGAGCAGTTCTTC. This gives the protein CATSRVLGRDEQFF.

The V call is TRBV7-2, the J call TRBJ2-7; 7 bases agree with TRBD2. V trimming: 2 bases; J trimming: 3 bases; junction bases outside the gene matches: 16. This CDR3 is 18 amino acids long. CDR1 SGHTA and CDR2 FQGNSA come from the germline V gene. The chain's CDR3 is CASSLKASGTVPLYEQYF. As DNA, the CDR3 is TGTGCCAGCAGCTTAAAGGCTAGCGGAACAGTCCCCCTCTACGAGCAGTACTTC. Using reference TRBV7-2 and TRBJ2-7 for the parts outside the CDR3, the full variable domain is GAGVSQSPSNKVTEKGKDVELRCDPISGHTALYWYRQSLGQGLEFLIYFQGNSAPDKSGLPSDRFSAERTGGSVSTLTIQRTQQEDSAVYLCASSLKASGTVPLYEQYFGPGTRLTVT.

The V call is TRBV9, the J call TRBJ1-2; 8 nucleotides match TRBD1. V shed 4 bases and J 2 bases; nucleotides not matched to a gene: 13. The CDR3 spans 17 residues. The germline V gene encodes CDR1 SGDLS and CDR2 YYNGEE. In DNA, the CDR3 is TGTGCCAGCAGCCCAGGGGACAGGTTCTACCAGAACTATGGCTACACCTTC. This sequence encodes CASSPGDRFYQNYGYTF.